The 4 T cell receptor beta chains reported below all come from one sample, sequenced in a study of blood T cell repertoires in COVID-19. Method: immunoSEQ multiplex PCR; TCRdb's copy keeps in-frame clones and lacks some. The table has a few hundred thousand clones, approximately 90% seen once; the top ten hold roughly 12%. Sequenced material: peripheral blood. Receptors originate from a woman aged 18-30 years who had recovered from COVID-19.

The V call is TRBV6-2 or TRBV6-3, the J call TRBJ1-2, with 8 bases aligning to TRBD1. The CDR3 totals 15 residues. Germline V lookup: CDR1 MNHEY, CDR2 SVGEGT. The V and J ends lost 4 bases and 5 bases, in that order; junction bases with no gene match: 9. The DNA of the CDR3 is TGTGCCAGCAGTTCCCCTGACAGGGGCGCTTATGGCTACACCTTC. Translation gives CASSSPDRGAYGYTF.

The chain joins TRBV19 to TRBJ1-5; D call uncertain. Germline CDR1 and CDR2: LNHDA and SQIVND (reference sequence). V was pared by 3 bases and J by 3 bases, with 18 bases between. The CDR3 spans 17 residues. CDR3 sequence reads: CASSILFLAADNQPQHF. DNA of the CDR3: TGTGCCAGTAGTATCTTGTTCTTGGCGGCAGACAATCAGCCCCAGCATTTT.

The CDR3 loop is CATTSRKVGGGEDSPLHF. The CDR3 nucleotides read TGTGCCACAACCTCTCGAAAAGTAGGAGGGGGCGAGGATTCACCCCTCCACTTT. V gene TRBV10-3 combines with J gene TRBJ1-6; 7 nucleotides agree with TRBD1. There are 18 residues in the CDR3. Losses at the gene ends were 10 bases for V and 8 bases for J; bases not matched to a gene: 23. From germline, CDR1 is ENHRY and CDR2 SYGVKD.

The V and J genes are TRBV6-1 and TRBJ2-1; TRBD1 agrees at 10 bases. Germline loops: CDR1 MNHNS, CDR2 SASEGT. The CDR3 sequence is 15 residues long. Trimming removed 1 base from V and 7 bases from J; junction bases left unmatched: 4. The chain's CDR3 is CASSEGRTGGNEQFF. The CDR3 DNA sequence: TGTGCCAGCAGTGAAGGAAGGACAGGGGGGAATGAGCAGTTCTTC.